This T cell receptor beta chain is from a study of blood T cell repertoires in COVID-19. Turning to the study itself: Spain, Italy and the United States supplied samples that represented acute and convalescent COVID-19.

Trimming took 0 bases from V and 5 from J, leaving 24 bases between them. This CDR3 has 19 amino acids. Germline CDR1 and CDR2: SGHDT and YYEEEE. Study processing details: Reference gene primers were amplified, and this amplification served to estimate nucleated cell counts. Clones were sequenced by immunoSEQ multiplex PCR, and TCRdb holds only the in-frame ones, with some missing. V and J calls plus clone size are reproduced from that table; the DNA served to infer D and trimming. Among about 210,000 clones listed, 89% were seen once. This clone showed up just once. This chain uses TRBV5-6 with TRBJ2-1; D might be TRBD2 (6 bases). The material sequenced was peripheral blood. The sequence came from a middle-aged woman with acute or convalescent COVID-19. CDR3: CASSLARGSLSFFHNEQFF. The DNA for the CDR3 is TGTGCCAGCAGCTTGGCCCGGGGGTCCCTCTCCTTTTTCCACAATGAGCAGTTCTTC.